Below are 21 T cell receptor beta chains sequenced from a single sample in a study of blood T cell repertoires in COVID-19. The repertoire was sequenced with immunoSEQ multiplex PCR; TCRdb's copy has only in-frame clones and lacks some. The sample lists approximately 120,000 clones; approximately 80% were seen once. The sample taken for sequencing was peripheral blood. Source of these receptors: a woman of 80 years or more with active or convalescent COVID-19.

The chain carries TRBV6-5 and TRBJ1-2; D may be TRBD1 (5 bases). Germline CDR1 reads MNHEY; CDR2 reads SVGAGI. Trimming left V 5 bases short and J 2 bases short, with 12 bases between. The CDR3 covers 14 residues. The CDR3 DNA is TGTGCCAGCAGTCTCATGCAGGGAAACTATGGCTACACCTTC. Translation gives CASSLMQGNYGYTF.

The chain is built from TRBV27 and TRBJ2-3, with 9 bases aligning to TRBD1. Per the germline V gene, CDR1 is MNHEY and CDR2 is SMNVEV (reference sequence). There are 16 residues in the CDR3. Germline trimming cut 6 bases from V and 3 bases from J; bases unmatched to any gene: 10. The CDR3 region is CASRSGTGFRTDTQYF. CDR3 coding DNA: TGTGCCAGCAGGTCCGGGACAGGGTTTAGGACAGATACGCAGTATTTT.

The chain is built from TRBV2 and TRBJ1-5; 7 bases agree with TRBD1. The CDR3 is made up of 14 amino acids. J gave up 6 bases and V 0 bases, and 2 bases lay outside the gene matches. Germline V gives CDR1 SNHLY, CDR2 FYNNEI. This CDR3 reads CASSEAGGGQPQHF. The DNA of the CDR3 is TGTGCCAGCAGTGAAGCAGGGGGCGGTCAGCCCCAGCATTTT.

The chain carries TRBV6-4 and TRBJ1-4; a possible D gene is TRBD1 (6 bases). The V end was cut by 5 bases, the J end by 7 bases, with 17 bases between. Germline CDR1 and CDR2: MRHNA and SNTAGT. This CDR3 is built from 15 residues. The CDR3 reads CASSLSGTYGEKLFF. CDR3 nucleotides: TGTGCCAGCAGTCTCTCCGGGACATACGGTGAAAAACTGTTTTTT.

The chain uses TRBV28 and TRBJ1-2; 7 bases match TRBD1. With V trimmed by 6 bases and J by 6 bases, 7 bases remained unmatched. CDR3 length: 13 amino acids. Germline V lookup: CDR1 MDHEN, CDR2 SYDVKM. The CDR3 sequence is CASSRQGRNGYTF. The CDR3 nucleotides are TGTGCCAGCAGCCGACAGGGTAGGAATGGCTACACCTTC.

CDR3 in amino acids: CASSYGLAGPSYEQYF. CDR3 coding DNA: TGTGCCAGCAGTTACGGGCTAGCGGGCCCTTCCTACGAGCAGTACTTC. The rearrangement joins TRBV6-6 to TRBJ2-7; 8 nucleotides agree with TRBD2. Germline V CDR1 and CDR2: MNHNY, SVGAGI (reference sequence). The CDR3 has 16 amino acids. The V gene end was trimmed by 2 bases and the J gene end by 1 base; junction bases not matched to a gene: 7.

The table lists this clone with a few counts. The CDR3 is CASSQHRDQPQHF. CDR3 bases: TGTGCCAGCAGCCAACACAGGGATCAGCCCCAGCATTTT. This chain uses TRBV4-2 with TRBJ1-5, with a weak D call TRBD1 (6 bases). The CDR3 runs 13 residues. Trimming stripped 2 bases from V and 5 bases from J, with 7 bases between. The germline CDR1 and CDR2 sequences are LGHNA and YNFKEQ.

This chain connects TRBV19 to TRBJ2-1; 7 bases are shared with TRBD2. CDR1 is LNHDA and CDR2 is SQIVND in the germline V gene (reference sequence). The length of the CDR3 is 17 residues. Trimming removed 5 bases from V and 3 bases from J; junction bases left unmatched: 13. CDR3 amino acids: CASSPQAPAGSYNEQFF. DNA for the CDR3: TGTGCCAGTAGTCCCCAAGCCCCAGCGGGGAGCTACAATGAGCAGTTCTTC.

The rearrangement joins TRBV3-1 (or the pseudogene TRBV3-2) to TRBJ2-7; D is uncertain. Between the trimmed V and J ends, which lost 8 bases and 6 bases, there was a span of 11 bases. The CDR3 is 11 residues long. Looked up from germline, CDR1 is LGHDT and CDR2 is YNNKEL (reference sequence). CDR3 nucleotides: TGTGCCAGCGGCATTCTCAGCGAGCAGTACTTC. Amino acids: CASGILSEQYF.

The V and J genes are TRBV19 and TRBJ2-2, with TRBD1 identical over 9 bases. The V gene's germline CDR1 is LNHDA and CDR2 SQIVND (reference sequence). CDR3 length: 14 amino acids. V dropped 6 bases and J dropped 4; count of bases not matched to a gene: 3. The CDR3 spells CASRGQGFTGELFF. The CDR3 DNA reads TGTGCCAGTAGGGGACAGGGCTTCACCGGGGAGCTGTTTTTT.

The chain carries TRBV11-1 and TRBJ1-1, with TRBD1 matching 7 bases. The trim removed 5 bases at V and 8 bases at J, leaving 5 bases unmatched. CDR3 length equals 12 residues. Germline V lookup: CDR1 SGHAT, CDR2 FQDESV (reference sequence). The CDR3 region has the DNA TGTGCCAGCAGCCTGACAGGGCGAGAAGCTTTCTTT. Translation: CASSLTGREAFF.

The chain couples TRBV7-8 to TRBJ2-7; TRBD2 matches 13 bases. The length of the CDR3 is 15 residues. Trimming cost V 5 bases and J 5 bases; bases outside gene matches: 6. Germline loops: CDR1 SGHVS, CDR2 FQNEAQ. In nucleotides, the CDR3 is TGTGCCAGCAGCCGGCGGACTAGCGGGAGTGACGAGCAGTACTTC. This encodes CASSRRTSGSDEQYF.

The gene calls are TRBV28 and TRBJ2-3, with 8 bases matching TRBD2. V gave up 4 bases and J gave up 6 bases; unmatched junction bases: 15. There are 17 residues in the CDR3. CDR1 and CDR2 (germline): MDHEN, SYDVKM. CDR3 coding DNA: TGTGCCAGCAGTTGGGCCCGGGACTCGCGGGGGGCGGATACGCAGTATTTT. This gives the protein CASSWARDSRGADTQYF.

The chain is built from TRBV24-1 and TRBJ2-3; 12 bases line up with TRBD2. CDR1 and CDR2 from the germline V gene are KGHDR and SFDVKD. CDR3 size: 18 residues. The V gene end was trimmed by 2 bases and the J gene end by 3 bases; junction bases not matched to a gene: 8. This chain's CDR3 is CATSDSRTSGAGTDTQYF. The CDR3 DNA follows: TGTGCCACCAGTGATTCCCGGACTAGCGGGGCCGGGACAGATACGCAGTATTTT.

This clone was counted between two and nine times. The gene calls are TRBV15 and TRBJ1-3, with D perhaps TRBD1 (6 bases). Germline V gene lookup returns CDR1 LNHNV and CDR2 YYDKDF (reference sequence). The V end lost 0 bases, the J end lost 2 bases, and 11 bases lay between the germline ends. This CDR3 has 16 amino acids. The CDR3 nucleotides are TGTGCCACCAGCAGAGATCGGGGGGGCCCTGGAAACACCATATATTTT. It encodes CATSRDRGGPGNTIYF.

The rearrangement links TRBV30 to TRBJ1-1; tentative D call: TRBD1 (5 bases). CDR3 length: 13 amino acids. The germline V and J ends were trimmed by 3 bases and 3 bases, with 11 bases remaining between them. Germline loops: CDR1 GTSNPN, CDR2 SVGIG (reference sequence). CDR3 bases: TGTGCCTGGAGCTACATCAGGGACACTGAAGCTTTCTTT. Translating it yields CAWSYIRDTEAFF.

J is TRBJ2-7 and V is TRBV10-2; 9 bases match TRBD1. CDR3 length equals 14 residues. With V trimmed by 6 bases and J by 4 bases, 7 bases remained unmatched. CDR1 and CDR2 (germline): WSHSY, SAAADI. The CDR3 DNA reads TGCGCCAGCAGATCCCCCGGACAGGGGTACGAGCAGTACTTC. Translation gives CASRSPGQGYEQYF.

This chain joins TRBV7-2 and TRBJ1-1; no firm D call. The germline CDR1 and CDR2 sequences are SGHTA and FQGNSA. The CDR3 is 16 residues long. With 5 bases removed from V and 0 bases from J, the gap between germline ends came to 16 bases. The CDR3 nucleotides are TGTGCCAGCAGCCCCAATTCCCCAGTCCTGAACACTGAAGCTTTCTTT. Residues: CASSPNSPVLNTEAFF.

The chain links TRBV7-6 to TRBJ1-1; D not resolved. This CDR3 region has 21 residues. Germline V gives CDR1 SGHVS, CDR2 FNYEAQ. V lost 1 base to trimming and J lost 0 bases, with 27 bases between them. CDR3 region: CASSLGLISGQPPFVNTEAFF. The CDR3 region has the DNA TGTGCCAGCAGCTTAGGCCTGATAAGCGGGCAGCCCCCTTTTGTGAACACTGAAGCTTTCTTT.

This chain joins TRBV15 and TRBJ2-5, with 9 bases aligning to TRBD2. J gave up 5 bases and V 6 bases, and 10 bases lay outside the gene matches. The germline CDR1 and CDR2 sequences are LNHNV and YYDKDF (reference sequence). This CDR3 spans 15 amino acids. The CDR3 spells CATSSGTSSLETQYF. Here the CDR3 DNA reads TGTGCCACCAGTTCCGGGACTAGCTCATTGGAGACCCAGTACTTC. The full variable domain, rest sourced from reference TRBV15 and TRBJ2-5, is DAMVIQNPRYQVTQFGKPVTLSCSQTLNHNVMYWYQQKSSQAPKLLFHYYDKDFNNEADTPDNFQSRRPNTSFCFLDIRSPGLGDTAMYLCATSSGTSSLETQYFGPGTRLLVL.

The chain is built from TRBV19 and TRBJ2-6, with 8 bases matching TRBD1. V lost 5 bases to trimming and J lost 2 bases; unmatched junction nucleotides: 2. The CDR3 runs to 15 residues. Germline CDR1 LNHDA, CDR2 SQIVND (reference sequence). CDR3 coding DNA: TGTGCCAGTAGTTCGACAGGGGCTGGGGCCAACGTCCTGACTTTC. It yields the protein CASSSTGAGANVLTF.